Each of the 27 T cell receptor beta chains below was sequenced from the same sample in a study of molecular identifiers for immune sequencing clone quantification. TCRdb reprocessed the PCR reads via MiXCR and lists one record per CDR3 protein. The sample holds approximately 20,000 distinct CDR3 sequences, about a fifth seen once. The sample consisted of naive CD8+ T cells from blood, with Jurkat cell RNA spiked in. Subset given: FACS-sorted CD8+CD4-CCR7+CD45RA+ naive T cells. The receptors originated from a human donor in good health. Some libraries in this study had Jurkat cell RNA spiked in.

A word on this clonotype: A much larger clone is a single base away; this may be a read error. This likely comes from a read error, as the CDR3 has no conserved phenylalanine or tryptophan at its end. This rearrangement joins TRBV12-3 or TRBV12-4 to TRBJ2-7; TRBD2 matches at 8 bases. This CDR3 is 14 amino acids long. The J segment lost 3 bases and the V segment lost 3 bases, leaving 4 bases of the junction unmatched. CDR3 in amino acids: CASSFGGADYEQYL. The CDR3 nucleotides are TGTGCCAGCAGTTTCGGGGGGGCGGACTACGAGCAGTACCTC.

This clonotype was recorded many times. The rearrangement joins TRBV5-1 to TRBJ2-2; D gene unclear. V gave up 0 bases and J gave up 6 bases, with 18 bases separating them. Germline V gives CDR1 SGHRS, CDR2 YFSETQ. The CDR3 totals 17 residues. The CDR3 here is CASSLVILTGPPGELFF. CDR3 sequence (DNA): TGCGCCAGCAGCTTGGTCATCCTGACTGGCCCACCCGGGGAGCTGTTTTTT.

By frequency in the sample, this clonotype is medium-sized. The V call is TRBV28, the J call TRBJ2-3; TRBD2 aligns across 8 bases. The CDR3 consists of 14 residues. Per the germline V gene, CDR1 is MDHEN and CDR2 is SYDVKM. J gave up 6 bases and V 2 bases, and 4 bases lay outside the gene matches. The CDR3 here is CASSLEAGGDTQYF. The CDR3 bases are TGTGCCAGCAGTTTAGAGGCGGGAGGTGATACGCAGTATTTT.

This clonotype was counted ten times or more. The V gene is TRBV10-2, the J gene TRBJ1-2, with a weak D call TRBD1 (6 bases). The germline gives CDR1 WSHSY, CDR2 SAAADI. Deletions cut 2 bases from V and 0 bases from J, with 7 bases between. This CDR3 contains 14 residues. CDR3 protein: CASSEGQSNYGYTF. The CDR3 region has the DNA TGCGCCAGCAGTGAGGGACAGTCTAACTATGGCTACACCTTC.

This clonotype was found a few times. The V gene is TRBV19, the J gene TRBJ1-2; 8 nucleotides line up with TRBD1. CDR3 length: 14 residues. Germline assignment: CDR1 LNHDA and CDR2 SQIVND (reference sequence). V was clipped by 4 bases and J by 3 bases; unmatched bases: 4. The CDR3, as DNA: TGTGCCAGTAGTAGCCAGGGGGCATACTATGGCTACACCTTC. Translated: CASSSQGAYYGYTF.

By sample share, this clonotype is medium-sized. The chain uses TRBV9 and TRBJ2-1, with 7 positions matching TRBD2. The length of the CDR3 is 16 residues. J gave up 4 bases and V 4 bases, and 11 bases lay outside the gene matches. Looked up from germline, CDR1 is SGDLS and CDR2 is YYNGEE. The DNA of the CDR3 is TGTGCCAGCAGCCCCGACCCCGGCGGGAGTTACAATGAGCAGTTCTTC. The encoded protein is CASSPDPGGSYNEQFF. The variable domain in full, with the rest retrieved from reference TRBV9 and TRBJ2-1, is DSGVTQTPKHLITATGQRVTLRCSPRSGDLSVYWYQQSLDQGLQFLIQYYNGEERAKGNILERFSAQQFPDLHSELNLSSLELGDSALYFCASSPDPGGSYNEQFFGPGTRLTVL.

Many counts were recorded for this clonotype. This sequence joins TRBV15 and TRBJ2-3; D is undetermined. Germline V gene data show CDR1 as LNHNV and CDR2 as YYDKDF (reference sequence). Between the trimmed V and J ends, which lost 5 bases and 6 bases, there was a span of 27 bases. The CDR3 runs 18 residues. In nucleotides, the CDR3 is TGTGCCACCAGCCACCCCTATTCTAGTTCGCTGGTGACGGATACGCAGTATTTT. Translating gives CATSHPYSSSLVTDTQYF.

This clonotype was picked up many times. Written as DNA, the CDR3 is TGCAGTGCTCCTCCCCCCCGGGAGTGGGAGACCCAGTACTTC. Protein: CSAPPPREWETQYF. The chain joins TRBV20-1 to TRBJ2-5; possible D gene TRBD2, 6 bases. V was cut by 5 bases and J by 5 bases, with 18 bases left in between. The CDR3 covers 14 residues. Germline CDR1 DFQATT, CDR2 SNEGSKA (reference sequence).

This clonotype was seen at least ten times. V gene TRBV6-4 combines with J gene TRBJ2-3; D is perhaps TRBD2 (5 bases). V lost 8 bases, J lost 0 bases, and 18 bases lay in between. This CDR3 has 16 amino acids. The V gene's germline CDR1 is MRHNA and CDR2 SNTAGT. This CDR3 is CASPEGQLASTDTQYF. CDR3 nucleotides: TGTGCCAGCCCCGAGGGCCAACTGGCTAGCACAGATACGCAGTATTTT.

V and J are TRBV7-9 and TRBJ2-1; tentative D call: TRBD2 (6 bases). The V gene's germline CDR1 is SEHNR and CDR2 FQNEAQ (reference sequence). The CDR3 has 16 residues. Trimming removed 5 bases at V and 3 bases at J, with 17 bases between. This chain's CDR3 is CASSDGAGLSYNEQFF. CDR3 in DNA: TGTGCCAGCAGCGACGGGGCGGGATTAAGCTACAATGAGCAGTTCTTC. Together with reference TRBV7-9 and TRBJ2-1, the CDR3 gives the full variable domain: DTGVSQNPRHKITKRGQNVTFRCDPISEHNRLYWYRQTLGQGPEFLTYFQNEAQLEKSRLLSDRFSAERPKGSFSTLEIQRTEQGDSAMYLCASSDGAGLSYNEQFFGPGTRLTVL.

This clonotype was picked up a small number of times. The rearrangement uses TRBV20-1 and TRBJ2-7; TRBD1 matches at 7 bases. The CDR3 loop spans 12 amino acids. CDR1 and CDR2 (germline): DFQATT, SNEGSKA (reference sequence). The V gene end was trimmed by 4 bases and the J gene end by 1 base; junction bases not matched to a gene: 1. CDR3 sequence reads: CSATDRSYEQYF. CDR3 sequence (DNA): TGCAGTGCTACGGACAGGTCCTACGAGCAGTACTTC.

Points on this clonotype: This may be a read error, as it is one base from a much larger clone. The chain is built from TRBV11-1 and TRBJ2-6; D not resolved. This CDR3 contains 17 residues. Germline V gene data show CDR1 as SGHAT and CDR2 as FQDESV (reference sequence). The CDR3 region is CAGSLHTFNSGANVLTF. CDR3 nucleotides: TGTGCCGGCAGCTTACACACGTTCAACTCTGGGGCCAACGTCCTGACTTTC.

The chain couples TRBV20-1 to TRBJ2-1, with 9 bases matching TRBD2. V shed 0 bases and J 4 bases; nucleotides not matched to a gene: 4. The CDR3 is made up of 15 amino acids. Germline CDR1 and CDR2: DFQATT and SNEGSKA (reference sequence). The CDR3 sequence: CSARDTLAGYNEQFF. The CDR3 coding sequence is TGCAGTGCTAGAGATACCCTAGCGGGATACAATGAGCAGTTCTTC.

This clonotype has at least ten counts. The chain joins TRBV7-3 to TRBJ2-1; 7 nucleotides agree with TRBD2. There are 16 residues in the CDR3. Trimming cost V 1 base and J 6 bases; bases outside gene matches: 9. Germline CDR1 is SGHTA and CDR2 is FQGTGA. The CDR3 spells CASSLKVTSFTNEQFF. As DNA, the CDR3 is TGTGCCAGCAGCTTAAAGGTGACTAGCTTTACCAATGAGCAGTTCTTC.

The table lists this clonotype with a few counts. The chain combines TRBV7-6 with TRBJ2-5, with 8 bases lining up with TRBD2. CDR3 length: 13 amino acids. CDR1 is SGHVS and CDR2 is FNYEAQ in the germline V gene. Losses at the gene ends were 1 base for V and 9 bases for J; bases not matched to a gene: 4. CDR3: CASSLDGGVAQYF. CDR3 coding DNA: TGTGCCAGCAGCTTAGACGGGGGGGTGGCCCAGTACTTC.

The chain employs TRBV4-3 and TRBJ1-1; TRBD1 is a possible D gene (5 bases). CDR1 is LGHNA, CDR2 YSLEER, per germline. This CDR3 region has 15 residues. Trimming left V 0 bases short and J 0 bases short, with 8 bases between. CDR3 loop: CASSQEAGMNTEAFF. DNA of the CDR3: TGCGCCAGCAGCCAAGAGGCAGGGATGAACACTGAAGCTTTCTTT.

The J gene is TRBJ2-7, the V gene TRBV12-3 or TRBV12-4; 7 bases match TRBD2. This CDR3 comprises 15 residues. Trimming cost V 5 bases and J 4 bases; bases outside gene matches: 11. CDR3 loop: CASSQGGGSWYEQYF. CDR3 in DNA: TGTGCCAGCAGTCAGGGTGGCGGGAGCTGGTACGAGCAGTACTTC.

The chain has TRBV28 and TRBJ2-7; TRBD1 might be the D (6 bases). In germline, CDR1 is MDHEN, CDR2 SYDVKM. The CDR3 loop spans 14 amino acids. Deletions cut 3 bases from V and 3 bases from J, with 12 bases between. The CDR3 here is CASSFRGTLYEQYF. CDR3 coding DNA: TGTGCCAGCAGTTTCAGAGGGACACTCTACGAGCAGTACTTC.

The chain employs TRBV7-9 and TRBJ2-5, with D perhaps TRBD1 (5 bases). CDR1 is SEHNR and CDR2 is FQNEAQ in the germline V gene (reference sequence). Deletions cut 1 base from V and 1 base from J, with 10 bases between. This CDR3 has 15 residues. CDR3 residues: CASSLGQGPQETQYF. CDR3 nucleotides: TGTGCCAGCAGCTTAGGGCAGGGTCCCCAAGAGACCCAGTACTTC.

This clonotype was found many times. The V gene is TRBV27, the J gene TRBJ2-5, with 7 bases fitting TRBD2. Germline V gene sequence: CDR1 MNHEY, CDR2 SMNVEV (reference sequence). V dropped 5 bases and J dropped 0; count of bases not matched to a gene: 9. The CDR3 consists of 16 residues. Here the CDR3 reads CASSTTGTTYQETQYF. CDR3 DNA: TGTGCCAGCAGTACCACCGGGACTACTTACCAAGAGACCCAGTACTTC.

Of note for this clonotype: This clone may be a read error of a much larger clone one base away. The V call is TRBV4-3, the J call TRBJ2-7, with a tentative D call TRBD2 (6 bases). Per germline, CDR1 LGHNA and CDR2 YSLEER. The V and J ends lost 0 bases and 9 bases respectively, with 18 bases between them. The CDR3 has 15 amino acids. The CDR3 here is CASSQERRGNDGQYF. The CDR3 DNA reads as TGCGCCAGCAGCCAAGAGAGGAGGGGTAATGACGGGCAGTACTTC.

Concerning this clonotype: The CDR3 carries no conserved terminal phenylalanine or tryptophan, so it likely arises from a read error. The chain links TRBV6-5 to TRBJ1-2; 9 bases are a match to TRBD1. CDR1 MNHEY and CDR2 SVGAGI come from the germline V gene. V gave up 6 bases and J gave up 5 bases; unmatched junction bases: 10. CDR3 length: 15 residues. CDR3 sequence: CASSDPGQGSYGYTL. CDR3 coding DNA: TGTGCCAGCAGCGATCCGGGACAGGGTAGTTATGGCTACACCCTC.

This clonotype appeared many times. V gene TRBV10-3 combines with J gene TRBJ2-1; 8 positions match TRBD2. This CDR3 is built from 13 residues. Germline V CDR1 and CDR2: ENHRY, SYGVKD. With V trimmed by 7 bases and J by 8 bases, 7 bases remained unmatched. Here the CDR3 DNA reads TGTGCCATCAACCCGGGACTAGGTGATGAGCAGTTCTTC. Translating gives CAINPGLGDEQFF.

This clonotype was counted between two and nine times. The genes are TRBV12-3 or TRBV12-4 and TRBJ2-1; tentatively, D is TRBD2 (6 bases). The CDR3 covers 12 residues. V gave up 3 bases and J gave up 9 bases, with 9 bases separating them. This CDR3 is CASSLGGSEQFF. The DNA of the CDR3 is TGTGCCAGCAGTTTGGGGGGTTCTGAGCAGTTCTTC.

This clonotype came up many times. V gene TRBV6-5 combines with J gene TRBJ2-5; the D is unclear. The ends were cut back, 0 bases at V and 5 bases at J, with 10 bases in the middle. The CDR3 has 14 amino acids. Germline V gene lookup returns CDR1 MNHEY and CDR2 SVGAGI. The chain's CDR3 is CASSYSPGWETQYF. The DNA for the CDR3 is TGTGCCAGCAGTTACTCCCCAGGCTGGGAGACCCAGTACTTC.

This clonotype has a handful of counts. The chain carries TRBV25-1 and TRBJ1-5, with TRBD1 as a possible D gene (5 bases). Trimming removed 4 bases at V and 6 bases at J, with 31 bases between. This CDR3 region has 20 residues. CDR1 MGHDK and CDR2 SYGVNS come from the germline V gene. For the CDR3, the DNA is TGTGCCAGCAGTGGAACCTTCGGGACGCGTCCCACAGCCCCTTTTCAGCCCCAGCATTTT. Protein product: CASSGTFGTRPTAPFQPQHF.

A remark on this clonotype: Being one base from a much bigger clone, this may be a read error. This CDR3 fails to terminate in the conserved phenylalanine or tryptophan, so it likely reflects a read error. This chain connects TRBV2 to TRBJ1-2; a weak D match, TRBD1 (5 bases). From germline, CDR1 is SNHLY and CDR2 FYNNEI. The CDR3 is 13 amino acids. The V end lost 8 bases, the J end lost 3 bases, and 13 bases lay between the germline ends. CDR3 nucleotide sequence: TGTGCCAGCCAGTCCGCGGGGGACTATGGCTACACCCTC. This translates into CASQSAGDYGYTL.